This TCR beta chain originates from a study of cytomegalovirus exposure and HLA in healthy donors. Study results and caveats: Common viral pathogens seemed to be connected with several of the most significant clusters, according to a later analysis. The authors reported that TCR beta sequences could predict HLA-A and HLA-B alleles. These predictions were accurate for most subjects in the first cohort. Some TCR beta chains (roughly 150 of them) were listed as cytomegalovirus-associated.

It was with 60 Vbeta and 13 Jbeta primers that the PCR ran. Sequenced by immunoSEQ multiplex PCR; TCRdb stores in-frame clones only, minus some. The sample holds over 25,000 clones. Comments on this clone: The antigen is undetermined.

The length of the CDR3 is 11 residues. CDR1 is MNHEY, CDR2 SVGAGI, per germline. Trimming took 6 bases from V and 8 from J, leaving 10 bases between them. The chain carries TRBV6-5 and TRBJ1-1; TRBD1 is a possible D gene (5 bases). The sample was PBMCs. This TCR derives from a man aged 30-40 years in good health and CMV-seronegative. The CDR3 bases are TGTGCCAGCAGGACAGCGTGGGAAGCTTTCTTT. It translates to CASRTAWEAFF.